Shown below are 7 T cell receptor beta chains from a single sample sequenced in a study of beta chain features in type 1 diabetes. Study-wide points: Moderate but significant shortening of TCRB CDR3s was recorded in all four CD4+ subsets from Type 1 diabetes patients.

Their cognate antigens are unknown. Reverse transcribing all isolated RNA meant expressed TCRB transcripts were sequenced. This table comes from immunoSEQ multiplex PCR, and its TCRdb copy is limited to in-frame clones, with some not included. The table has 680,000 or so clones, 10% to 15% seen once. The sample was naive CD4+ T cells from blood. The receptors were sampled from a man between 18 and 29 years old with type 1 diabetes.

This clone has more than one count but fewer than ten. The chain couples TRBV6-5 to TRBJ2-7; D may be TRBD1 (7 bases). V was pared by 6 bases and J by 4 bases, with 19 bases between. The CDR3 contains 15 residues. The germline gives CDR1 MNHEY, CDR2 SVGAGI. The CDR3 here is CASSPQGGGRYEQYF. CDR3 nucleotide sequence: TGTGCCAGCAGCCCCCAAGGAGGGGGCAGGTACGAGCAGTACTTC.

This clone has only a few counts. The V and J genes are TRBV30 and TRBJ1-4; 7 bases agree with TRBD1. With 5 bases clipped from V and 3 bases from J, the junction kept 12 bases outside the gene matches. Germline V gene lookup returns CDR1 GTSNPN and CDR2 SVGIG (reference sequence). The CDR3 totals 16 residues. The CDR3, as DNA: TGTGCCTGGCAAACGACAGGGCGAGCGGCTAATGAAAAACTGTTTTTT. Protein: CAWQTTGRAANEKLFF. Filled out from reference TRBV30 and TRBJ1-4, the complete variable domain reads SQTIHQWPATLVQPVGSPLSLECTVEGTSNPNLYWYRQAAGRGLQLLFYSVGIGQISSEVPQNLSASRPQDRQFILSSKKLLLSDSGFYLCAWQTTGRAANEKLFFGSGTQLSVL.

This clone appeared a few times. The genes are TRBV10-3 and TRBJ2-3, with TRBD2 identical over 8 bases. Per the germline V gene, CDR1 is ENHRY and CDR2 is SYGVKD. With 0 bases clipped from V and 1 base from J, the junction kept 3 bases outside the gene matches. CDR3 length equals 16 residues. The CDR3 nucleotides are TGTGCCATCAGTGAGTCAGCGGGGGCCGGCACAGATACGCAGTATTTT. It specifies CAISESAGAGTDTQYF.

This clone was observed a few times. The chain recombines TRBV2 with TRBJ1-1, with no clear D. This CDR3 region has 12 residues. Germline CDR1 is SNHLY and CDR2 is FYNNEI. V gave up 6 bases and J gave up 2 bases, with 7 bases separating them. Here the CDR3 DNA reads TGTGCCAGCAGCGGTGACAACACTGAAGCTTTCTTT. It yields the protein CASSGDNTEAFF.

This clone was detected a few times. V usage is TRBV30 and J usage is TRBJ2-3; 8 bases fit TRBD2. V was pared by 3 bases and J by 2 bases, with 10 bases of the junction left unmatched. Per the germline V gene, CDR1 is GTSNPN and CDR2 is SVGIG (reference sequence). The CDR3 runs 16 residues. Here the CDR3 DNA reads TGTGCCTGGAGCGGGGGACTAGGAAGAAACACAGATACGCAGTATTTT. Its protein product is CAWSGGLGRNTDTQYF.

This chain joins TRBV28 and TRBJ2-1; possible D gene TRBD2, 5 bases. Germline CDR1 is MDHEN and CDR2 is SYDVKM. Trimming pared 3 bases from V and 1 base from J, leaving 7 bases between. The CDR3 is 14 residues long. DNA of the CDR3: TGTGCCAGCAGTTTTGGACTTTCCTACAATGAGCAGTTCTTC. Its protein is CASSFGLSYNEQFF.

V usage is TRBV27 and J usage is TRBJ1-3; D ambiguous. The germline V gene encodes CDR1 MNHEY and CDR2 SMNVEV (reference sequence). V lost 4 bases, J lost 0 bases, and 28 bases lay in between. The CDR3 is 21 amino acids. The CDR3 sequence is CASSSKVPLTWLFLSGNTIYF. DNA of the CDR3: TGTGCCAGCAGTTCTAAGGTCCCTCTTACCTGGCTATTCCTCTCTGGAAACACCATATATTTT.